This T cell receptor beta chain was identified in a study of radiotherapy plus CTLA-4 blockade in lung cancer (dated by TCRdb to 2016 to 2019). Notes on the research overall: Among the enrolled patients, around 17% had an objective response, and 31% reached disease control.

The paper's findings and limits, for the study overall: After treatment with radiotherapy and ipilimumab, TCR clones that originated in tumors expanded in peripheral blood. The strongest predictors of response, as reported, were early dynamic changes in blood T cell clones along with a rise in serum interferon-beta after radiation.

In this study, focal radiation therapy paired with CTLA-4 blockade (ipilimumab) was tested in patients who had chemo-refractory metastatic non-small-cell lung cancer. The cysteine opens and the phenylalanine closes a CDR3 of 12 amino acids. Of the read, only the CDR3 DNA is kept; its 36 bases are in frame from base 1. The junction carries 9 bases between V and J, which are trimmed by 5 bases and 5 bases respectively. The germline V gene (reference sequence) provides CDR1 LNHDA and CDR2 SQIVND. A note on this clone: There is no known antigen for this receptor. Base qualities are not at hand, and no much larger clone is one base apart.

Library preparation was by the immunoSEQ multiplex PCR assay. In its TCRdb copy, this immuneACCESS table keeps in-frame sequences only and misses some clones. Where compared with another copy, unresolved V genes explain less than half of these, and the others have no known cause. For this sample the table gives 50,000 to 75,000 clones, of which about 72% were detected only once. The ten largest clones take up about 4.2% of the sample. The receptor's source is a human donor with non-small cell lung cancer who had a complete response to radiotherapy plus ipilimumab. The specimen was peripheral blood, collected from a patient treated with radiotherapy plus ipilimumab. The chain joins TRBV19 to TRBJ1-2; the D gene is unclear. Here is the DNA: TGTGCCAGTAGTTTCATTGGGTATGGCTACACCTTC. This is translated as CASSFIGYGYTF.